The 11 T cell receptor beta chains below come from one sample, sequenced in a study of blood T cell repertoires in COVID-19. Using immunoSEQ multiplex PCR, the repertoire was profiled, and TCRdb retains in-frame clones only, with some absent. The sample has more than 350,000 clones; over 75% are singletons. The specimen sequenced was PBMCs or T cells enriched from blood (not recorded which). Receptor source: a woman aged 18 to 35 who had been exposed to COVID-19.

This chain joins TRBV24-1 and TRBJ1-5; D is perhaps TRBD1 (5 bases). V dropped 2 bases and J dropped 0 bases, with 10 bases sitting between them. The CDR3 totals 16 residues. Germline loops: CDR1 KGHDR, CDR2 SFDVKD. The CDR3 sequence is CATSDSGLLSNQPQHF. The DNA for the CDR3 is TGTGCCACCAGTGATTCGGGACTCCTTAGCAATCAGCCCCAGCATTTT.

This clone has only a few counts. The rearrangement uses TRBV5-6 and TRBJ1-6; D is ambiguous. Germline CDR1 and CDR2: SGHDT and YYEEEE. Deletions cut 3 bases from V and 10 bases from J, with 11 bases between. The CDR3 loop spans 13 amino acids. CDR3 nucleotide sequence: TGTGCCAGCAGCTCCCCCGGGGTCTCACCCCTCCACTTT. Its translation: CASSSPGVSPLHF.

The CDR3 is CSVEDSRTSGTDTQYF. CDR3 DNA: TGCAGCGTTGAAGATTCCCGGACTAGCGGCACAGATACGCAGTATTTT. The V and J genes are TRBV29-1 and TRBJ2-3; the match to TRBD2 covers 9 bases. V shed 0 bases, J shed 1 base, and the junction held 5 bases outside the gene matches. The CDR3 is 16 residues long. CDR1 SQVTM and CDR2 ANQGSEA come from the germline V gene.

On this clone itself: This CDR3 is also generated by other DNA sequences in the sample. The chain links TRBV7-2 to TRBJ1-1, with no clear D. CDR3 length: 15 amino acids. Germline V gene data show CDR1 as SGHTA and CDR2 as FQGNSA. With 1 base removed from V and 1 base from J, the gap between germline ends came to 10 bases. The CDR3 reads CASSLVGTANTEAFF. The CDR3 DNA reads as TGTGCCAGCAGCTTAGTGGGCACAGCGAACACTGAAGCTTTCTTT.

This clone was seen a few times. The chain recombines TRBV11-2 with TRBJ1-5; TRBD1 matches 9 bases. Germline V gives CDR1 SGHAT, CDR2 FQNNGV. The junction had 9 bases not matched to a gene; V was cut back by 4 bases and J by 2 bases. The CDR3 loop spans 17 amino acids. The CDR3, as DNA: TGTGCCAGCAGCTCCCGCGTGACAGGGGGAGGCAATCAGCCCCAGCATTTT. It is translated as CASSSRVTGGGNQPQHF.

Ten or more counts support this clone. The chain employs TRBV6-4 and TRBJ2-3; TRBD2 might be the D (6 bases). CDR3 length: 15 amino acids. Looked up from germline, CDR1 is MRHNA and CDR2 is SNTAGT. The germline V and J ends were trimmed by 0 bases and 7 bases, with 14 bases remaining between them. In DNA form, the CDR3 reads TGTGCCAGCAGTGACTCGCTGGGAGGTTCTAATACGCAGTATTTT. It yields the protein CASSDSLGGSNTQYF.

V and J are TRBV15 and TRBJ2-1; TRBD2 might be the D (5 bases). The CDR3 runs 13 residues. Trimming pared 3 bases from V and 2 bases from J, leaving 5 bases between. CDR1 is LNHNV and CDR2 is YYDKDF in the germline V gene (reference sequence). The CDR3 protein is CATSSGTYNEQFF. In DNA, the CDR3 is TGTGCCACCAGCAGCGGGACCTACAATGAGCAGTTCTTC.

The chain is built from TRBV30 and TRBJ1-5; maybe TRBD1 (5 bases). Germline CDR1 is GTSNPN and CDR2 is SVGIG (reference sequence). The CDR3 has 14 amino acids. V lost 0 bases and J 6 bases, leaving 12 bases between the germline ends. The CDR3 loop is CAWSVAGLRQPQHF. The CDR3 DNA sequence: TGTGCCTGGAGTGTTGCAGGGCTTCGTCAGCCCCAGCATTTT.

The genes are TRBV9 and TRBJ2-1; D gene unclear. Germline V lookup: CDR1 SGDLS, CDR2 YYNGEE. The CDR3 totals 15 residues. V dropped 4 bases and J dropped 2 bases, with 13 bases sitting between them. The CDR3 sequence: CASSLTGEPYNEQFF. CDR3 in DNA: TGTGCCAGCAGCCTGACTGGAGAACCCTACAATGAGCAGTTCTTC.

The gene calls are TRBV5-5 and TRBJ2-1, with D perhaps matching TRBD1 (6 bases). The CDR3 totals 12 residues. Looked up from germline, CDR1 is SGHKS and CDR2 is YYEKEE (reference sequence). V lost 5 bases and J lost 9, with 12 bases in between. CDR3 nucleotide sequence: TGTGCCAGCAGTTTAACAGGGTCTGAGCAGTTCTTC. This encodes CASSLTGSEQFF.

The J gene is TRBJ2-5, the V gene TRBV14; TRBD2 is a possible D gene (5 bases). Germline V gene sequence: CDR1 SGHDN, CDR2 FVKESK. The CDR3 is made up of 18 amino acids. V was trimmed by 0 bases and J by 2 bases, leaving 19 bases between them. CDR3 sequence reads: CASSQDLGVTGKQETQYF. The CDR3, as DNA: TGTGCCAGCAGCCAAGATTTGGGTGTCACCGGGAAACAAGAGACCCAGTACTTC.